This is a list of T cell receptor beta chains from one sample in a study of CD4 T cells in relation to SARS-CoV-2 and coronaviruses. No antigen has been identified for these receptors. TCRdb's table, derived via immunoSEQ multiplex PCR, lists solely in-frame clones and lacks some. The data show tens of thousands of clones, approximately 84% seen once. Sequenced: naive CD4+ T cells from PBMCs, cultured in vitro. These receptors all stem from an adult with COVID-19. CDR3s include the opening cysteine and the closing phenylalanine or tryptophan. The D gene is left open where the match is weak. The size entry is marked missing in some rows and otherwise reads once, few, many or a size class.

v_gene: TRBV5-6; j_gene: TRBJ1-1; abundance: NA; d_gene: NA; CDR3nt: TGTGCCAGCAGGACCCTACCAGGGATGGCTGAAGCTTTCTTT; CDR3aa: CASRTLPGMAEAFF
v_gene: TRBV28; j_gene: TRBJ2-7; abundance: NA; d_gene: NA; CDR3nt: TGTGCCAGCAGTTTAGATTTGGGAGTACAGTACTTC; CDR3aa: CASSLDLGVQYF
v_gene: TRBV30; j_gene: TRBJ1-1; abundance: NA; d_gene: NA; CDR3nt: TGTGCCTGGAGTTACGGACACCTCACTGAAGCTTTCTTT; CDR3aa: CAWSYGHLTEAFF
v_gene: TRBV29-1; j_gene: TRBJ2-1; abundance: NA; d_gene: NA; CDR3nt: TGCAGCGCTCGGGGGGCCTTTGACAATGAGCAGTTCTTC; CDR3aa: CSARGAFDNEQFF
v_gene: TRBV7-2; j_gene: TRBJ2-5; abundance: NA; d_gene: NA; CDR3nt: TGTGCCAGCAGCTTAGAATGGAGGATCCAAGAGACCCAGTACTTC; CDR3aa: CASSLEWRIQETQYF
v_gene: TRBV28; j_gene: TRBJ2-1; abundance: NA; d_gene: NA; CDR3nt: TGTGCCAGCAGACGCCCTCAACACAATGAGCAGTTCTTC; CDR3aa: CASRRPQHNEQFF
v_gene: TRBV19; j_gene: TRBJ2-2; abundance: NA; d_gene: NA; CDR3nt: TGTGCCAGTAGTATAGGTTGGGGGACGAACACCGGGGAGCTGTTTTTT; CDR3aa: CASSIGWGTNTGELFF
v_gene: TRBV5-4; j_gene: TRBJ2-5; abundance: NA; d_gene: TRBD1; CDR3nt: TGTGCCAGCAGCTTACAAACAGGGGTCCAAGAGACCCAGTACTTC; CDR3aa: CASSLQTGVQETQYF
v_gene: TRBV27; j_gene: TRBJ2-7; abundance: NA; d_gene: TRBD2; CDR3nt: TGTGCCAGCAGCAGACTAGCGGGAACCTACGAGCAGTACTTC; CDR3aa: CASSRLAGTYEQYF
v_gene: TRBV30; j_gene: TRBJ1-3; abundance: NA; d_gene: NA; CDR3nt: TGTGCCTGGAGTGGTGATCACCACAGCTCTGGAAACACCATATATTTT; CDR3aa: CAWSGDHHSSGNTIYF
v_gene: TRBV4-1; j_gene: TRBJ2-2; abundance: NA; d_gene: NA; CDR3nt: TGCGCCAGCACCCGACTCCCCCACGGAGGGGTGGTCACCGGGGAGCTGTTTTTT; CDR3aa: CASTRLPHGGVVTGELFF
v_gene: TRBV18; j_gene: TRBJ2-1; abundance: few; d_gene: TRBD1; CDR3nt: TGTGCCAGCTCAGGTGCAGGGGGCCTAAACAATGAGCAGTTCTTC; CDR3aa: CASSGAGGLNNEQFF
v_gene: TRBV20-1; j_gene: TRBJ2-3; abundance: NA; d_gene: NA; CDR3nt: TGCAGTGCTAGTGATGTCCGGGGGCGATTCGCAGATACGCAGTATTTT; CDR3aa: CSASDVRGRFADTQYF
v_gene: TRBV14; j_gene: TRBJ2-1; abundance: few; d_gene: NA; CDR3nt: TGTGCCAGCAGCCCGAGGGGTATGAACGTTGGTGAGCAGTTCTTC; CDR3aa: CASSPRGMNVGEQFF
v_gene: TRBV6-4; j_gene: TRBJ2-2; abundance: NA; d_gene: NA; CDR3nt: TGTGCCAGCAAGGAGCTAGCGTCGAACACCGGGGAGCTGTTTTTT; CDR3aa: CASKELASNTGELFF
v_gene: TRBV5-1; j_gene: TRBJ2-2; abundance: NA; d_gene: TRBD2; CDR3nt: TGCGCCAGCAGCTTGGTGCTAGCGGGATGGACCGGGGAGCTGTTTTTT; CDR3aa: CASSLVLAGWTGELFF
v_gene: TRBV9; j_gene: TRBJ2-2; abundance: NA; d_gene: TRBD2; CDR3nt: TGTGCCAGCAGCGCGTCCGGGACTACCACCGGGGAGCTGTTTTTT; CDR3aa: CASSASGTTTGELFF